The rows below give T cell receptor beta chains drawn from one sample of a study of cytomegalovirus exposure and HLA in healthy donors. Profiling relied on immunoSEQ multiplex PCR, and the TCRdb table lists in-frame clones only, not all of them. The repertoire includes under 70,000 clones, around 88% of them detected once, and approximately 1.7% sits in the top ten. The sample consisted of PBMCs. These receptors were collected from a woman between 18 and 30 years old in good health and CMV-seronegative. Each CDR3 is given with its conserved first and last residue. A D gene is named only where the DNA matches it firmly. Size is stated for part of the rows, as once, few or many counts, or as a class when the clone is expanded.

TRBJ2-5	TRBV7-3	NA	NA	CASSELTGQETQYF	TGTGCCAGCAGCGAGTTGACAGGTCAAGAGACCCAGTACTTC
TRBJ2-5	TRBV18	NA	NA	CASSPPSFETQYF	TGTGCCAGCTCACCACCCTCGTTTGAGACCCAGTACTTC
TRBJ2-3	TRBV7-6	TRBD2	NA	CASSLLAGGTSTDTQYF	TGTGCCAGCAGCTTGCTGGCGGGGGGCACAAGCACAGATACGCAGTATTTT
TRBJ2-1	TRBV7-2	NA	once	CASSLAGALYNEQFF	TGTGCCAGCAGCTTAGCGGGGGCTTTGTACAATGAGCAGTTCTTC
TRBJ1-5	TRBV6-5	NA	NA	CASRKTGYGQPQHF	TGTGCCAGCAGGAAAACAGGGTACGGACAGCCCCAGCATTTT
TRBJ2-7	TRBV7-2	NA	NA	CASSLSSISYEQYF	TGTGCCAGCAGCTTAAGTAGTATCTCCTACGAGCAGTACTTC
TRBJ2-5	TRBV2	NA	NA	CASRGDPPDF	TGTGCCAGCAGGGGAGACCCCCCGGACTTC
TRBJ2-3	TRBV27	NA	NA	CASSLYGQGGTDTQYF	TGTGCCAGCAGTTTATACGGGCAGGGCGGTACAGATACGCAGTATTTT
TRBJ2-1	TRBV13	TRBD1	NA	CASSIEVPGQGAKFF	TGTGCCAGCAGCATAGAGGTCCCGGGACAGGGGGCAAAGTTCTTC
TRBJ1-1	TRBV5-1	TRBD1	NA	CASSLRTGSEAFF	TGCGCCAGCAGCCTCCGGACAGGGTCTGAAGCTTTCTTT
TRBJ2-7	TRBV9	TRBD2	NA	CASSVATWRGGHEQYF	TGTGCCAGCAGCGTAGCTACGTGGCGGGGGGGCCACGAGCAGTACTTC
TRBJ2-7	TRBV10-2	TRBD2	NA	CASLGLSGVSYEQYF	TGCGCCAGCCTGGGTCTGAGCGGGGTCTCCTACGAGCAGTACTTC
TRBJ2-1	TRBV1	NA	NA	CTSSQGTSGDPAIYNEQFF	TGCACCAGCAGCCAAGGGACTAGCGGGGACCCGGCGATCTACAATGAGCAGTTCTTC
TRBJ1-2	TRBV7-9	TRBD1	NA	CASGATGGVYGYTF	TGTGCCAGCGGAGCGACAGGGGGCGTCTATGGCTACACCTTC
TRBJ1-5	TRBV10-3	NA	NA	CAISETGGGNQPQHF	TGTGCCATCAGTGAGACAGGCGGTGGCAATCAGCCCCAGCATTTT
TRBJ1-5	TRBV2	NA	NA	CASRGTQWTDQPQHF	TGTGCCAGCAGAGGAACCCAGTGGACAGATCAGCCCCAGCATTTT
TRBJ2-3	TRBV18	TRBD1	NA	CASSLDRDQDTQYF	TGTGCCAGCTCACTAGACAGGGACCAAGATACGCAGTATTTT
TRBJ1-2	TRBV10-3	NA	few	CAISESTANYGYTF	TGTGCCATCAGTGAGTCAACAGCTAACTATGGCTACACCTTC
TRBJ1-2	TRBV5-4	TRBD1	once	CASRYQQGIYGYTF	TGTGCCAGCAGGTACCAACAGGGGATCTATGGCTACACCTTC
TRBJ2-1	TRBV30	NA	once	CAWSTGISYNEQFF	TGTGCCTGGTCTACAGGGATCTCTTACAATGAGCAGTTCTTC
TRBJ2-5	TRBV7-9	NA	NA	CASSLVKGGAPKETQYF	TGTGCCAGCAGCTTAGTTAAAGGGGGGGCGCCCAAAGAGACCCAGTACTTC
TRBJ2-7	TRBV6-4	TRBD1	NA	CASRSDRADEQYF	TGTGCCAGCAGATCGGACAGGGCAGATGAGCAGTACTTC
TRBJ2-2	TRBV5-1	TRBD2	NA	CASSLAPGLAGSGELFF	TGCGCCAGCAGCTTGGCCCCGGGGCTAGCGGGGTCCGGGGAGCTGTTTTTT
TRBJ2-7	TRBV6-5	TRBD2	NA	CASSKTSGMYEQYF	TGTGCCAGCAGTAAGACTAGCGGGATGTACGAGCAGTACTTC
TRBJ1-2	TRBV6-5	NA	NA	CASSYSGLPYGYTF	TGTGCCAGCAGTTACTCTGGGCTTCCCTATGGCTACACCTTC
TRBJ1-5	TRBV18	NA	once	CASSPTSRTKNQPQHF	TGTGCCAGCTCACCGACCTCTAGGACAAAGAATCAGCCCCAGCATTTT
TRBJ2-3	TRBV11-2	TRBD2	NA	CASSALTSGSTDTQYF	TGTGCCAGCAGCGCACTGACTAGCGGAAGCACAGATACGCAGTATTTT
TRBJ1-2	TRBV7-9	TRBD1	NA	CASTDRAEGYTF	TGTGCCAGTACCGACAGGGCGGAGGGCTACACCTTC
TRBJ2-5	TRBV9	TRBD2	NA	CASSEGLAQETQYF	TGTGCCAGCAGCGAAGGACTAGCGCAAGAGACCCAGTACTTC